This record concerns one T cell receptor (beta chain) sequence. Its antigen is still unknown. No per-base quality is available; no much larger clone lies one base away. V is reduced by 0 bases and J by 0 bases, leaving a spacing of 12 bases between them. The CDR3 runs 15 amino acids, cysteine and phenylalanine included. Only the CDR3 DNA stays, 45 bases, in frame from base 1. CDR1 and CDR2 (GTSNPN, SVGIG) derive from the germline V gene (reference sequence). The library was built by means of the immunoSEQ multiplex PCR assay. TCRdb retrieved this table from immuneACCESS and kept in-frame rearrangements only. Not all clones are present; in checked studies, unresolved V genes account for under half, and no reason is known for the remainder. For this sample the table gives tens of thousands of clones, of which around 86% were detected only once. The ten largest clonotypes hold 0.82% of the sample. In this study, focal radiation therapy paired with CTLA-4 blockade (ipilimumab) was tested in patients who had chemo-refractory metastatic non-small-cell lung cancer.

This sample was included in a study of radiotherapy plus CTLA-4 blockade in lung cancer (dated by TCRdb to 2016 to 2019). Concerning the study at large: Objective responses were observed in 18% of enrolled patients, and disease control was achieved in around 30%. The paper's findings and limits, for the study overall: TCR clones derived from tumors expanded in peripheral blood after treatment with radiotherapy and ipilimumab. Increased serum interferon-beta after radiation, together with early dynamic changes in blood T cell clones, were reported to be the strongest predictors of response.

This clonotype was sampled from a human donor with non-small cell lung cancer who had stable disease on radiotherapy plus ipilimumab. This receptor chain uses TRBV30 and TRBJ2-7; D gene: possibly TRBD2, on 5 matching bases. This material consisted of peripheral blood, taken from a patient treated with radiotherapy plus ipilimumab. The CDR3 region reads CAWSVRGTTSYEQYF. The nucleotide sequence is TGTGCCTGGAGTGTACGGGGAACAACCTCCTACGAGCAGTACTTC.